Below, 10 T cell receptor beta chains from the same sample are listed, as sequenced in a study of blood T cells in healthy people across ages. For the second PCR, which ran for roughly 7 to 11 cycles, a sample-barcoded 5' primer and a J-beta primer mix were used. TCRdb re-called the 5' RACE reads with MiXCR, one entry per CDR3 protein. The table records hundreds of thousands of distinct CDR3 sequences, more than 45% of them present only once. Sequenced: blood. The receptors shown here come from a man aged 80 or over in good health.

The chain joins TRBV5-1 to TRBJ2-1, with 8 bases identical to TRBD1. Germline CDR1 and CDR2: SGHRS and YFSETQ. The J segment lost 4 bases and the V segment lost 7 bases, leaving 13 bases of the junction unmatched. This CDR3 spans 16 amino acids. This chain's CDR3 is CASGEPRGLTYNEQFF. The CDR3 DNA reads TGCGCCAGCGGCGAACCCAGGGGGCTTACTTACAATGAGCAGTTCTTC.

V gene TRBV5-1 combines with J gene TRBJ2-1; 8 nucleotides agree with TRBD2. Germline V gives CDR1 SGHRS, CDR2 YFSETQ. There are 15 residues in the CDR3. V was pared by 7 bases and J by 1 base, with 7 bases of the junction left unmatched. The CDR3 DNA is TGCGCCAGCGGGGGACCGGGAGGGTCCTACAATGAGCAGTTCTTC. It codes for CASGGPGGSYNEQFF.

This clonotype was picked up one time. Its ends do not fully match the called genes, so a read error is possible. The gene calls are TRBV25-1 and TRBJ2-7; D is tentatively TRBD1 or TRBD2 (7 bases each). The CDR3 length is 13 residues. Germline CDR1 reads MGHDK; CDR2 reads SYGVNS. The CDR3 nucleotides read TGCGCCAGCAGTACCCCAGGGGGAGGGGAGCAGTACTTC. It encodes CASSTPGGGEQYF.

This clonotype was detected only a few times. The chain recombines TRBV27 with TRBJ2-1; D is uncertain. Germline CDR1 MNHEY, CDR2 SMNVEV (reference sequence). V was cut by 7 bases and J by 1 base, with 17 bases left in between. The CDR3 covers 16 residues. This CDR3 is CASNSLDFKSYNEQFF. DNA for the CDR3: TGTGCCAGCAACTCCCTAGACTTCAAGTCCTACAATGAGCAGTTCTTC.

This clonotype has only a few counts. This chain links TRBV12-3 or TRBV12-4 with TRBJ1-2, with no clear D. The V gene lost 7 bases and the J gene lost 4 bases, with 13 bases spanning the gap. The CDR3 sequence is 13 residues long. CDR3 in DNA: TGTGCCAGCACCAAGCGGGGATTCTATGGCTACACCTTC. Translated, it gives CASTKRGFYGYTF.

V usage is TRBV20-1 and J usage is TRBJ1-2; possibly TRBD1 for D (5 bases). Germline values: CDR1 DFQATT, CDR2 SNEGSKA (reference sequence). Trimming stripped 3 bases from V and 6 bases from J, with 14 bases between. The CDR3 extends over 13 amino acids. For the CDR3, the DNA is TGCAGTGCTAGGGGGCAGGCCCTGGATGGCTACACCTTC. It encodes CSARGQALDGYTF.

The table lists this clonotype with a count of one. V gene TRBV5-1 combines with J gene TRBJ1-2; D remains unclear. V was clipped by 4 bases and J by 4 bases, with 14 bases between them. This CDR3 is built from 14 residues. From germline, CDR1 is SGHRS and CDR2 YFSETQ. This chain's CDR3 is CASSLWPEGYGYTF. As DNA, the CDR3 is TGCGCCAGCAGCCTATGGCCCGAGGGCTATGGCTACACCTTC.

This clonotype has only a few counts. This chain joins TRBV20-1 and TRBJ1-5; 11 bases are a match to TRBD1. From germline, CDR1 is DFQATT and CDR2 SNEGSKA (reference sequence). J was trimmed by 7 bases and V by 5 bases; bases with no gene match: 1. The CDR3 is 12 residues long. CDR3 loop: CSAGDRGQPQHF. CDR3 DNA sequence: TGCAGTGCTGGGGACAGGGGGCAGCCCCAGCATTTT.

This clonotype was counted between two and nine times. A much larger clone lies a single base off, so this may be a read error. The J gene is TRBJ2-5, the V gene TRBV6-5; 8 nucleotides line up with TRBD2. The CDR3 totals 15 residues. Germline CDR1 and CDR2: MNHEY and SVGAGI. The trim removed 7 bases at V and 11 bases at J, leaving 18 bases unmatched. CDR3 sequence (DNA): TGTGCCAGCATTCCCCGGGGGGGTCTTATCAATGAGCAGTACTTC. It encodes CASIPRGGLINEQYF.

This clonotype was counted only a few times. The gene calls are TRBV7-9 and TRBJ1-2; D not certain. V was pared by 1 base and J by 5 bases, with 8 bases between. This CDR3 contains 13 residues. Germline values: CDR1 SEHNR, CDR2 FQNEAQ (reference sequence). The CDR3 is CASSLGLGYGYTF. CDR3 DNA: TGTGCCAGCAGCTTAGGTTTGGGTTATGGCTACACCTTC.